This entry concerns a single T cell receptor beta chain. Antigen: not known. The germline V gene has CDR1 SQVTM and CDR2 ANQGSEA. Trimming left V 7 bases short and J 4 bases short, with 12 bases between. The CDR3 totals 12 residues. The record originates from a study of blood T cells in healthy people across ages. Study information: In model experiments, template switching was able to capture about one barcoded beta molecule for every two T cells that were present.

Combining a sample-barcoded 5' primer with a J-beta primer mix, a second PCR ran for about 7 to 11 cycles. TCRdb recomputed calls from the 5' RACE reads with MiXCR, one row per CDR3 protein. The sample shows roughly 1.5 million distinct CDR3 sequences, under 55% of them seen only once. Whole-study findings and limits: Both higher diversity and more naive CD4+ cells marked long-lived donors when set against aged donors.

The amount of total RNA extracted per sample was at least 5 micrograms. The specimen was blood. The receptor was derived from a young woman in good health. The chain joins TRBV29-1 to TRBJ2-3; D possibly corresponds to TRBD1 (6 bases). CDR3 bases: TGCAGCGCTACAGGGTCGGCAGATACGCAGTATTTT. Protein: CSATGSADTQYF.